Reported below is one T cell receptor (beta chain). Its specificity is unknown. With 60 Vbeta and 13 Jbeta primers, the PCR was carried out. Clones were sequenced by immunoSEQ multiplex PCR, and TCRdb holds only the in-frame ones, with some missing. Of 35,000 to 40,000 clones detected, 74% appear once; the ten largest clones hold 6.3%. The germline CDR1 and CDR2 sequences are SGHAT and FQNNGV. V was clipped by 1 base and J by 1 base, with 10 bases between them. This CDR3 region has 15 residues. The data belong to a study of cytomegalovirus exposure and HLA in healthy donors. Overall study findings and caveats: Later analysis showed most CMV-associated TCR beta chains appearing HLA-restricted. What TCR beta sequences reportedly achieved was accurate prediction of HLA-A and HLA-B alleles in most subjects. The study assumed roughly uniform donor sequencing depth for presence/absence analyses. In vitro testing confirmed a few CMV-associated chains as specific for CMV antigens.

Sample: PBMCs. This receptor was taken from a man between 25 and 39 years old in good health and CMV-seronegative. The gene calls are TRBV11-2 and TRBJ2-5; D is undetermined. This CDR3 is CASSLVMRSQETQYF. The CDR3, as DNA: TGTGCCAGCAGCTTAGTAATGCGGTCCCAAGAGACCCAGTACTTC.